Listed below are T cell receptor beta chains from one sample, sequenced in a study of T cell changes during pregnancy in multiple sclerosis. The method was immunoSEQ multiplex PCR; TCRdb's version includes in-frame clones alone and lacks a portion of them. The sample lists roughly 23,000 clones; 91% were seen once. Sequenced here: CD4+ T cells from peripheral blood mononuclear cells, sampled in the third trimester of pregnancy. The source of these receptors is a female donor in good health, enrolled as a control in a pregnancy study. CDR3s include the opening cysteine and the closing phenylalanine or tryptophan. The D gene is left open where the match is weak. Some rows mark clone size as missing; the rest say once, few, many or name a class of expanded clone.

d_gene	abundance	v_gene	j_gene	CDR3aa	CDR3nt
TRBD1	.	TRBV5-1	TRBJ1-1	CASSLGQGRNTEAFF	TGCGCCAGCAGCTTGGGACAGGGGAGGAACACTGAAGCTTTCTTT
TRBD1	.	TRBV9	TRBJ1-1	CASSVAAGGLNTEAFF	TGTGCCAGCAGCGTAGCTGCAGGGGGCCTGAACACTGAAGCTTTCTTT
TRBD2	.	TRBV29-1	TRBJ2-2	CSVVERLAGSTGELFF	TGCAGCGTTGTCGAACGGCTAGCGGGTAGTACCGGGGAGCTGTTTTTT
TRBD2	.	TRBV5-1	TRBJ2-5	CASSSGLAGGGETQYF	TGCGCCAGCAGCTCCGGACTAGCGGGGGGAGGGGAGACCCAGTACTTC
TRBD1	.	TRBV29-1	TRBJ2-4	CSVTRGRETKNIQYF	TGCAGCGTAACCAGGGGGCGAGAAACCAAAAACATTCAGTACTTC
.	.	TRBV6-5	TRBJ2-3	CASSYAAADTQYF	TGTGCCAGCAGTTACGCCGCAGCAGATACGCAGTATTTT
TRBD1	.	TRBV7-8	TRBJ2-7	CASSYNAQGAYEQYF	TGTGCCAGCAGCTACAACGCGCAGGGGGCCTACGAGCAGTACTTC
.	.	TRBV10-3	TRBJ2-3	CAISEEGDRDTQYF	TGTGCCATCAGTGAGGAAGGGGATAGAGATACGCAGTATTTT
TRBD1	once	TRBV18	TRBJ1-4	CASSLGTGNEKLFF	TGTGCCAGCTCACTCGGGACAGGAAATGAAAAACTGTTTTTT
TRBD2	.	TRBV9	TRBJ2-5	CASSPLAGATFRDTQYF	TGTGCCAGCAGCCCCCTAGCGGGGGCCACTTTCCGAGACACCCAGTACTTC
.	.	TRBV7-2	TRBJ2-3	CASCSTFTDTQYF	TGTGCCAGCTGTTCAACTTTCACAGATACGCAGTATTTT
TRBD1	.	TRBV5-1	TRBJ2-3	CASSRTGGTDTQYF	TGCGCCAGCAGCCGGACAGGGGGCACAGATACGCAGTATTTT
TRBD1	.	TRBV7-6	TRBJ1-4	CASSRPTGWGEKLFF	TGTGCCAGCAGCCGACCGACAGGGTGGGGTGAAAAACTGTTTTTT
TRBD2	.	TRBV27	TRBJ2-1	CASSFTGTSGNEQFF	TGTGCCAGCAGTTTCACCGGGACTAGCGGGAATGAGCAGTTCTTC
TRBD2	.	TRBV5-1	TRBJ2-5	CASSFTLAGEVETQYF	TGCGCCAGCAGCTTCACACTAGCGGGAGAGGTGGAGACCCAGTACTTC
TRBD2	.	TRBV4-3	TRBJ2-3	CASSRRLAGGTDTQYF	TGCGCCAGCAGCCGTAGACTAGCGGGGGGCACAGATACGCAGTATTTT
.	.	TRBV7-3	TRBJ1-1	CASSLSPAGLNTEAFF	TGTGCCAGCAGCTTAAGTCCGGCAGGCTTGAACACTGAAGCTTTCTTT
TRBD1	once	TRBV15	TRBJ1-5	CATSRALGGLGVNQPQHF	TGTGCCACCAGCAGAGCTCTAGGGGGCCTGGGGGTCAATCAGCCCCAGCATTTT
.	.	TRBV28	TRBJ2-1	CASSLGVEQFF	TGTGCCAGCAGTTTAGGAGTTGAGCAGTTCTTC
.	.	TRBV6-6	TRBJ2-3	CASTTGYSTDTQYF	TGTGCCAGCACCACAGGTTATAGCACAGATACGCAGTATTTT
.	.	TRBV5-4	TRBJ2-2	CASSLPGAGGELFF	TGTGCCAGCAGCTTGCCAGGGGCTGGCGGGGAGCTGTTTTTT
TRBD1	.	TRBV30	TRBJ1-5	CAWTPGTGGNQPQHF	TGTGCCTGGACCCCCGGGACAGGGGGCAATCAGCCCCAGCATTTT
TRBD1	once	TRBV28	TRBJ1-2	CALRGGALGYTF	TGTGCCCTCCGAGGGGGCGCTTTGGGCTACACCTTC
.	.	TRBV9	TRBJ2-2	CASSVEGGASTGELFF	TGTGCCAGCAGCGTAGAGGGGGGGGCTAGCACCGGGGAGCTGTTTTTT
TRBD2	.	TRBV11-2	TRBJ2-7	CASSFTKTGTSAYEQYF	TGTGCCAGCAGCTTCACGAAAACCGGGACTAGCGCGTACGAGCAGTACTTC
TRBD1	.	TRBV5-1	TRBJ2-7	CASSFQGDVYEQYF	TGCGCCAGCAGCTTTCAGGGGGATGTGTACGAGCAGTACTTC
TRBD1	.	TRBV28	TRBJ1-2	CASSSARQGRGYTF	TGTGCCAGCAGCTCTGCCCGACAGGGTAGGGGCTACACCTTC
.	.	TRBV5-4	TRBJ2-3	CASSILADRTAPF	TGTGCCAGCAGCATCCTCGCCGATAGGACAGCCCCTTTT
.	.	TRBV30	TRBJ1-2	CAWSGGLDYGYTF	TGTGCCTGGAGTGGGGGGCTCGACTATGGCTACACCTTC
.	once	TRBV7-2	TRBJ2-7	CASQRDPYEQYF	TGTGCCAGCCAGCGAGACCCCTACGAGCAGTACTTC
TRBD1	.	TRBV27	TRBJ2-1	CASSWGRAGGTYNEQFF	TGTGCCAGCAGTTGGGGTCGGGCAGGGGGCACCTACAATGAGCAGTTCTTC
.	once	TRBV6-6	TRBJ1-4	CASRLLQGSSNEKLFF	TGTGCCAGCCGACTACTACAGGGCAGTTCCAATGAAAAACTGTTTTTT
.	.	TRBV27	TRBJ2-3	CASSSLSGGTQYF	TGTGCCAGCAGTTCCCTAAGTGGTGGTACGCAGTATTTT
.	once	TRBV18	TRBJ2-7	CASSPLGPMDEQYF	TGTGCCAGCTCACCACTGGGCCCGATGGACGAGCAGTACTTC
TRBD1	once	TRBV6-5	TRBJ1-2	CASSRGDRANYGYTF	TGTGCCAGCAGCCGCGGGGACAGGGCTAACTATGGCTACACCTTC
.	.	TRBV6-1	TRBJ2-1	CASRGGTYNEQFF	TGTGCCAGCAGGGGGGGTACGTACAATGAGCAGTTCTTC
TRBD1	.	TRBV6-1	TRBJ1-1	CASRDRGPNTEAFF	TGTGCCAGCCGGGACAGGGGACCGAACACTGAAGCTTTCTTT
.	.	TRBV7-8	TRBJ2-5	CASGPHMAGGETQYF	TGTGCCAGCGGACCCCACATGGCTGGGGGGGAGACCCAGTACTTC